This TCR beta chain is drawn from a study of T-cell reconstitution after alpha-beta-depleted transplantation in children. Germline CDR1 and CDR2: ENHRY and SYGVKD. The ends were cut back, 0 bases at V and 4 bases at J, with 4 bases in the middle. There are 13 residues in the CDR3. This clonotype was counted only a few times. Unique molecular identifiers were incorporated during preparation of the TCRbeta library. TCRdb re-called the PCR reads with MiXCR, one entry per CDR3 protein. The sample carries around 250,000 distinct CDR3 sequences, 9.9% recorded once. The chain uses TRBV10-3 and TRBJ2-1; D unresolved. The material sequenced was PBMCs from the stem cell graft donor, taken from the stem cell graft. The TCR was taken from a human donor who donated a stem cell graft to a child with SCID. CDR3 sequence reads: CAISESRYNEQFF. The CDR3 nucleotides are TGTGCCATCAGTGAGTCCAGATACAATGAGCAGTTCTTC.